This T cell receptor (beta chain) was observed in a study of CD4 T cells in relation to SARS-CoV-2 and coronaviruses. Regarding the study as a whole: Monoreactive clones expanded significantly more to SARS-CoV-2 than crossreactive clones did.

The CDR3 has 14 amino acids. V was trimmed by 0 bases and J by 5 bases, leaving 10 bases between them. CDR1 and CDR2 from the germline V gene are SGDLS and YYNGEE. CD4+ T cells from unexposed donors were obtained before the COVID-19 pandemic (2011-2018). Isolation of CD4+ T cells took place after less than 13 days in culture. Assay used: immunoSEQ multiplex PCR; TCRdb lists only in-frame clones, some missing. The sample has under 25,000 clones; approximately 80% are singletons. A remark on this clone: The antigen is not known.

The chain links TRBV9 to TRBJ2-3; D is undetermined. The sample taken for sequencing was CD4+ T cells from PBMCs, cultured in vitro. This receptor was obtained from a human donor in good health. CDR3 in DNA: TGTGCCAGCAGCGTAGGTCCGTCTGGAGATACGCAGTATTTT. Protein product: CASSVGPSGDTQYF.